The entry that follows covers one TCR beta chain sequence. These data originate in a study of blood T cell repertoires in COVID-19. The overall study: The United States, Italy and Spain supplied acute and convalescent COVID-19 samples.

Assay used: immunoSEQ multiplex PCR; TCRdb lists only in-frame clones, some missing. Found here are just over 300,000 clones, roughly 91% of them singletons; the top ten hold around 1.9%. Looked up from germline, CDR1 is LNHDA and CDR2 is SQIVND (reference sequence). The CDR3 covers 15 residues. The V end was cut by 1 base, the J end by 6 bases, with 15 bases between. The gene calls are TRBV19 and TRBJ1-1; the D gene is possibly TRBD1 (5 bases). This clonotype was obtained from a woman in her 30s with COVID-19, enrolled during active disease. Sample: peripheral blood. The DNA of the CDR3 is TGTGCCAGTAGTATAGTGGGGCCTCTAGGCGCTGAAGCTTTCTTT. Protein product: CASSIVGPLGAEAFF.